This entry concerns a single T cell receptor (beta chain). Its matching antigen is unknown. The data originate from a study of Ad26.COV2.S vaccination and SARS-CoV-2 variants. Overall study: The vaccine Ad26.COV2.S was put into the muscle once, or twice with 56 days between.

Profiled with immunoSEQ multiplex PCR; TCRdb holds only in-frame clones, not every one. This table holds 510,000 or so clones, roughly 85% found once. This sample's treatment: some 19 received Ad26.COV2.S at low or high dose, single or two shots; 5 received placebo; per-sample allocation not given. Sampling took place 63 days after the first vaccine or placebo injection. Per germline, CDR1 MDHEN and CDR2 SYDVKM. The CDR3 is 15 amino acids. Losses at the gene ends were 2 bases for V and 5 bases for J; bases not matched to a gene: 6. General study findings and limits: Vaccine recipients had higher spike-specific TCR breadth than placebo recipients. Similar non-spike TCR breadth was observed in recipients of vaccine and of placebo.

The V and J genes are TRBV28 and TRBJ2-5; 9 bases align to TRBD1. The sequenced sample was peripheral blood, obtained in a trial of Ad26.COV2.S vaccine versus placebo. The sequence was collected from a person aged 18 to 59 who received the Ad26.COV2.S COVID-19 vaccine or a placebo. Here the CDR3 reads CASSLTGGGRETQYF. In nucleotides, the CDR3 is TGTGCCAGCAGTTTAACAGGGGGCGGCCGGGAGACCCAGTACTTC.